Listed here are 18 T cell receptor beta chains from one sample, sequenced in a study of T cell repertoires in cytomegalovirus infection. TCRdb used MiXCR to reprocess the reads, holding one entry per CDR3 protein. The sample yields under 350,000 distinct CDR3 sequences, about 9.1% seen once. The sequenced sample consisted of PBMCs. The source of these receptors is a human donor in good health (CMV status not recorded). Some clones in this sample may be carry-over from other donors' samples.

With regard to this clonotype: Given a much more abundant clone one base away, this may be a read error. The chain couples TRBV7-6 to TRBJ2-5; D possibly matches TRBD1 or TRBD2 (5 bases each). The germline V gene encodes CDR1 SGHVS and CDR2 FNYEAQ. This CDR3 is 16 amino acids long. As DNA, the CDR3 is TGTGCCAACAGCCTTTATGGGACCTCCCCGGGGGAGACCCAGTACTTC. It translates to CANSLYGTSPGETQYF.

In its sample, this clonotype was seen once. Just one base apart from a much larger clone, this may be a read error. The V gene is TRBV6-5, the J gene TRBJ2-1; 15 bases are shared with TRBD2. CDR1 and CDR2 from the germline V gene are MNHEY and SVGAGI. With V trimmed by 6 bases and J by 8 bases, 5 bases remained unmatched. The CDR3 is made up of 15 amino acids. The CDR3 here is CASSPGLAGGYEQFF. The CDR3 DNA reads TGTGCCAGCAGCCCCGGACTAGCGGGGGGGTATGAGCAGTTCTTC.

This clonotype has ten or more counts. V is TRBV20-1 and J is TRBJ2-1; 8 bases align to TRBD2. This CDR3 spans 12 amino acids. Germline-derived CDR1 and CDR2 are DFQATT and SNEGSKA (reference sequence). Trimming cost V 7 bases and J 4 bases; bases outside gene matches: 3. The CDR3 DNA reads TGCAGTGTGACGGGGGGGTACAATGAGCAGTTCTTC. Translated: CSVTGGYNEQFF.

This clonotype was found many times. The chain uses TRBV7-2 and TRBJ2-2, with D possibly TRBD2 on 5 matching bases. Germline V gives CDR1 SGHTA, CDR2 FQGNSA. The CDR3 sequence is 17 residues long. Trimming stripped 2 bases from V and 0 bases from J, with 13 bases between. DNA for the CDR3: TGTGCCAGCAGCTTACGCCCCGGACTGTCGAACACCGGGGAGCTGTTTTTT. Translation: CASSLRPGLSNTGELFF. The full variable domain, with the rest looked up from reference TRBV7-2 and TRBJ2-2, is GAGVSQSPSNKVTEKGKDVELRCDPISGHTALYWYRQSLGQGLEFLIYFQGNSAPDKSGLPSDRFSAERTGGSVSTLTIQRTQQEDSAVYLCASSLRPGLSNTGELFFGEGSRLTVL.

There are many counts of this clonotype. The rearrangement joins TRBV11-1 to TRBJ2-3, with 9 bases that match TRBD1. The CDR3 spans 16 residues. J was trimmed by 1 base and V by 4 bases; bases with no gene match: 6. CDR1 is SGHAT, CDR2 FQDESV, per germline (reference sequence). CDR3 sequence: CASSSRQGVGTDTQYF. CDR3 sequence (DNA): TGTGCCAGCAGCTCCAGACAGGGGGTGGGCACAGATACGCAGTATTTT. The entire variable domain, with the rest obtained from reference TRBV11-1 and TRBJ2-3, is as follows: EAEVAQSPRYKITEKSQAVAFWCDPISGHATLYWYRQILGQGPELLVQFQDESVVDDSQLPKDRFSAERLKGVDSTLKIQPAELGDSAMYLCASSSRQGVGTDTQYFGPGTRLTVL.

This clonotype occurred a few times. The CDR3 coding sequence is TGTGCCAGCAGCTCACATAGCGGGGGGCCTAATACGCAGTATTTT. Translating it yields CASSSHSGGPNTQYF. J is TRBJ2-3 and V is TRBV7-9; 10 positions match TRBD2. The CDR3 is 15 residues long. Germline CDR1 reads SEHNR; CDR2 reads FQNEAQ (reference sequence). The V gene end was trimmed by 4 bases and the J gene end by 7 bases; junction bases not matched to a gene: 8.

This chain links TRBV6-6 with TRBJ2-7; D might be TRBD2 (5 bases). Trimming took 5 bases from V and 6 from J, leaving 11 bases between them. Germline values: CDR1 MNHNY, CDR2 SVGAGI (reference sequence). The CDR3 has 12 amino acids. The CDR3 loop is CASSHWECEQYV. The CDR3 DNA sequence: TGTGCCAGCAGTCACTGGGAGTGCGAGCAGTACGTC.

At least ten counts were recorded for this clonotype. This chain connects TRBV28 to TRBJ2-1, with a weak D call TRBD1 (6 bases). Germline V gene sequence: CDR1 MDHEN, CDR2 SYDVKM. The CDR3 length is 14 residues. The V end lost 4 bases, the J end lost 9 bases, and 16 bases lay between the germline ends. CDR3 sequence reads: CASSSDVPRGEQFF. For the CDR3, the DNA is TGTGCCAGCAGTTCGGACGTTCCCAGGGGTGAGCAGTTCTTC.

The CDR3 DNA follows: TGTGCCAGCAGTTCGACTAGCGGGGGGCCCCAAGATACGCAGTATTTT. It yields the protein CASSSTSGGPQDTQYF. The chain couples TRBV6-2 or TRBV6-3 to TRBJ2-3; 13 bases line up with TRBD2. Germline-derived CDR1 and CDR2 are MNHEY and SVGEGT. The J segment lost 5 bases and the V segment lost 4 bases, leaving 6 bases of the junction unmatched. The CDR3 sequence is 16 residues long.

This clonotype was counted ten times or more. DNA of the CDR3: TGTGCCAGCAGCTTAAGACCGACTAGCGGGGAGACCCAGTACTTC. The encoded protein is CASSLRPTSGETQYF. The chain combines TRBV7-2 with TRBJ2-5, with 10 bases fitting TRBD2. The CDR3 totals 15 residues. Germline assignment: CDR1 SGHTA and CDR2 FQGNSA. After removal of 2 bases from V and 5 bases from J, the junction contained 5 bases not matched to a gene.

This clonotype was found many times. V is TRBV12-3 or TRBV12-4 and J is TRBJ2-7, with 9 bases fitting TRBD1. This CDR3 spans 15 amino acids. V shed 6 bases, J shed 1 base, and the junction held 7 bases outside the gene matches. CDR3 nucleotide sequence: TGTGCCAGCAGGTCGACAGGACAGGGGTCCTACGAGCAGTACTTC. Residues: CASRSTGQGSYEQYF.

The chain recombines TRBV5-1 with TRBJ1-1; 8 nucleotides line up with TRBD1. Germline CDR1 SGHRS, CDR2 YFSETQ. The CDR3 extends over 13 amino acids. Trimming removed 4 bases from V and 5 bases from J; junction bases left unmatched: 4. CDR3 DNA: TGCGCCAGCAGCACGACAGGGGAAACTGAAGCTTTCTTT. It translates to CASSTTGETEAFF.

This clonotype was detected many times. The CDR3 spells CASSLAVGVFGYGYTF. In DNA, the CDR3 is TGTGCCAGCAGCTTAGCGGTTGGAGTTTTCGGATATGGCTACACCTTC. V is TRBV7-8 and J is TRBJ1-2; the D is unclear. The CDR3 covers 16 residues. V gave up 0 bases and J gave up 5 bases, with 16 bases separating them. Germline-derived CDR1 and CDR2 are SGHVS and FQNEAQ.

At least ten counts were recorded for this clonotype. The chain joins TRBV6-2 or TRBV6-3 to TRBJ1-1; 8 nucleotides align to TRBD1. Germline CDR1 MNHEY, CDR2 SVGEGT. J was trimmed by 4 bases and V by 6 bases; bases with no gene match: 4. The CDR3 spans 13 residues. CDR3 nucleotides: TGTGCCAGCAGGACAGGGGTAAGCACTGAAGCTTTCTTT. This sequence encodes CASRTGVSTEAFF.

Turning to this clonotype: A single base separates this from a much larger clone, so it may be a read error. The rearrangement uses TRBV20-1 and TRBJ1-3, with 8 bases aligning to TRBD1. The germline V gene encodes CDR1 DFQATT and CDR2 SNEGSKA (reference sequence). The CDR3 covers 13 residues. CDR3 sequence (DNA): TGCAGTGCCATGAGGGACAGGCAAAACACCATGTATTTT. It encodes CSAMRDRQNTMYF.

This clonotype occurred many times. CDR3 amino acids: CASSRSGAPGETQYF. CDR3 nucleotide sequence: TGTGCCAGCAGCCGTAGCGGGGCCCCAGGGGAGACCCAGTACTTC. V and J are TRBV7-6 and TRBJ2-5; 8 bases agree with TRBD2. Trimming at V came to 5 bases and at J to 5 bases, leaving 10 bases not matched to a gene. Germline CDR1 reads SGHVS; CDR2 reads FNYEAQ. The CDR3 spans 15 residues.

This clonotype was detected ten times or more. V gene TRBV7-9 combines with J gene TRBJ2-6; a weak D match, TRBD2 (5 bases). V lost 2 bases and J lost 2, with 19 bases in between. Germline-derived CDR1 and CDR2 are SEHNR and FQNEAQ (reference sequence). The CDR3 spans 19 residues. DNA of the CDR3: TGTGCCAGCAGCTTATCCCTCCGGGATCTATTAGCTGGGGCCAACGTCCTGACTTTC. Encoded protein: CASSLSLRDLLAGANVLTF. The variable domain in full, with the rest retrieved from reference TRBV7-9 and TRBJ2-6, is DTGVSQNPRHKITKRGQNVTFRCDPISEHNRLYWYRQTLGQGPEFLTYFQNEAQLEKSRLLSDRFSAERPKGSFSTLEIQRTEQGDSAMYLCASSLSLRDLLAGANVLTFGAGSRLTVL.

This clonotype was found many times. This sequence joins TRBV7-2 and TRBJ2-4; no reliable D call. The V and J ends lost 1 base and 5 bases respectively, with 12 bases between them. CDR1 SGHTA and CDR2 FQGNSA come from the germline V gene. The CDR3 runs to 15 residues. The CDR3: CASSLGPGYENIQYF. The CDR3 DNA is TGTGCCAGCAGCTTAGGCCCCGGCTACGAAAACATTCAGTACTTC.